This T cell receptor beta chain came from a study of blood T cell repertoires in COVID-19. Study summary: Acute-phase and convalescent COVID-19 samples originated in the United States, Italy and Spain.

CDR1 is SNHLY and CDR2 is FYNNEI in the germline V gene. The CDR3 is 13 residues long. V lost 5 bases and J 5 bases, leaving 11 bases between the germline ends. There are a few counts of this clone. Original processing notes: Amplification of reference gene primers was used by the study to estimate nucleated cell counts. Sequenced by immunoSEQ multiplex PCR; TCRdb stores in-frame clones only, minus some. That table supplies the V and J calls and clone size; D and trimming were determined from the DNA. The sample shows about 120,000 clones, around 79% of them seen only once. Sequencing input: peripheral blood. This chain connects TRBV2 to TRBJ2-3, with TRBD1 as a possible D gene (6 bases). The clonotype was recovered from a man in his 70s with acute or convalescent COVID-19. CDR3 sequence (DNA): TGTGCCAGCAGTACAGGGATGCGAGATACGCAGTATTTT. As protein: CASSTGMRDTQYF.